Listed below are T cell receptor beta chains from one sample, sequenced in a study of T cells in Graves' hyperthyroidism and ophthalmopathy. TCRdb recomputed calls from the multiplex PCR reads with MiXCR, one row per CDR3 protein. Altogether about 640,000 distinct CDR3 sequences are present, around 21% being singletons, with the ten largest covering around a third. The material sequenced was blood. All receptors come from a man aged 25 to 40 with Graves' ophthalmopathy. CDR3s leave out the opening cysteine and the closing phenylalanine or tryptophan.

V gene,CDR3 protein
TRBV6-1,ASRMQGAHSPLH
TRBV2,ASSEQGQPGSPLH
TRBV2,ASRGSLNEKLF
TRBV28,ASSFAGGAWEQY
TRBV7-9,ASLSVRASGTAREGYNEQF
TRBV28,ASSLPIQNEQY
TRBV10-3,AITSGQGVTEAF
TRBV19,ASSRLIDQPQH
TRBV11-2,ASSLGDSRDQETQY
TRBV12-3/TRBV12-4,ASSALQVGYT
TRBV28,ASSSRGTALEEQY
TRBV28,ASSLGGTGEIYGYT
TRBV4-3,ASSHNRDDPDPLNTEAF
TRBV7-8,ASSLARVSGTQY
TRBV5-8,ASSSEREVAVNTQY
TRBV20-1,SAYMNTEAF
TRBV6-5,ASSYSLHNEKLF
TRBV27,ASSIATARAPAPNEQF
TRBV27,ASSFLIASGRDRPYEQY
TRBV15,ATSRTRDRGFETQY
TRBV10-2,ASSESPLKRGYTDTQY
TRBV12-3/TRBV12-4,ASSPQWAWREQY
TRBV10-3,AISAGQESSYEQY
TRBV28,ASSGGLWGTGPPYEQY
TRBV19,ASSGDSGNEQF
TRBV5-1,ASTPTGGSYNEQF
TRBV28,ASSFPRGSANTGAF
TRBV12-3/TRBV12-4,ASSSRLAGVYNEQF
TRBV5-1,ASVSSGGSYNEQF
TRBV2,ASSEELNTEAF
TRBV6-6,ASSYSVGPSYEQY
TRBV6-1,ASSEMKKGRSYGYT
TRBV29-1,SVDGLALQETQY
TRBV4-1,ASSQVVQSEAF
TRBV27,ASSLTGRLQETQY
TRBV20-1,SARSRGSPYNEQF
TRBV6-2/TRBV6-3,ASSYLAGAFHEQF
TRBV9,ASSPRQNMNTEAF
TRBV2,ASSGGPGNQPQH
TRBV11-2,ASSLSATINTEAF
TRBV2,ASMPDGQANTEAF
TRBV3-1,ASSQSDYSGELF
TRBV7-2,ASSPVAGNTDTQY
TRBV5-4,ASSLNPGQGDEQY
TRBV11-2,ASSLAGGTNTEAF
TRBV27,ASSGSHSYEQY
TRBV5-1,ASSRDWGSYEQY
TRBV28,ASTDGSTDTQY
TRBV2,ASSTPSYQETQY
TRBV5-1,ASSLLAGGPTDTQY
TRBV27,ASSLLAGTDGTDTQY
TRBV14,ASSQAGQGHGYT
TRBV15,ATSGLGRHTYEQY
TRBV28,ASIRAGAQETQY
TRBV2,ASIGWQPQH